These T cell receptor beta chains were read from a single sample in a study of blood T cell repertoires in COVID-19. Data came from immunoSEQ multiplex PCR; TCRdb stores just in-frame clones and leaves some out. Here the sample spans about 400,000 clones, over 75% being singletons. Sequencing input: PBMCs or T cells enriched from blood (not recorded which). The origin of the receptors is a woman in her thirties or forties with acute COVID-19. The CDR3 runs from the conserved cysteine through the conserved F or W.

>TRBV10-3
CAISEGTSGGNEQFF
>TRBV5-4
CASSLAGRGGGEQYF
>TRBV24-1
CATSDLNPGSTGELFF
>TRBV13
CASSLQGAYGYTF
>TRBV11-3
CASSLDLRGSSNQPQHF
>TRBV7-2
CASTPQEAVLGYTF
>TRBV18
CASSPTLNTEAFF
>TRBV18
CASSPRGGGAGDTQYF
>TRBV18
CASSPWDRRNEKLFF
>TRBV3-1/TRBV3-2
CASSQAGTGFVYEQYF
>TRBV10-2
CASSEYIFDFRRGSYEQYF
>TRBV3-1/TRBV3-2
CASSQGTALNSPLHF
>TRBV27
CASSSGQGTYEQYF
>TRBV19
CASSPQRRGFSYEQYF
>TRBV6-5
CASSPGLGLDEQFF
>TRBV5-1
CASSLGTGSNTEAFF
>TRBV19
CASTQTGTGELFF
>TRBV5-5
CASSLESSYNSPLHF
>TRBV3-1/TRBV3-2
CASSQEGSHTEAFF
>TRBV21-1
CASTKPRGHF
>TRBV11-3
CASSPDSGRETQYF
>TRBV6-5
CASSDRTGTGNTIYF
>TRBV29-1
CSVEDRDRSTDTQYF
>TRBV14
CASSHLRNTEAFF
>TRBV7-6
CASSLGGLDANTGELFF
>TRBV28
CASSFGGTNEKLFF
>TRBV2
CASSEARDTGSLHF